The present T cell receptor beta chain was sequenced within a study of cytomegalovirus exposure and HLA in healthy donors. Study as a whole: Among 150 million to 200 million T cells, an earlier analysis found about 100 million unique TCR beta sequences. Study results and limitations: There were some 150 TCR beta chains listed as cytomegalovirus-associated.

60 Vbeta and 13 Jbeta primers were used in PCR. Clones were read by immunoSEQ multiplex PCR, and TCRdb kept only the in-frame ones, dropping some. This repertoire shows roughly 170,000 clones, approximately 80% found once; its top ten account for 4.5%. A word on this clone: The target antigen is unknown.

The CDR3 is 15 amino acids. The V gene's germline CDR1 is LNHNV and CDR2 YYDKDF (reference sequence). The TCR sequence derives from a woman in her forties or fifties in good health and CMV-seropositive. The material sequenced was PBMCs. The chain has TRBV15 and TRBJ2-5, with 7 bases aligning to TRBD1. The J call may be incorrect, as the DNA end agrees better with TRBJ2-7. DNA of the CDR3: TGTGCCACCAGCAGAGATAGGGACAGCTCCTACGAGCAGTACTTC. This encodes CATSRDRDSSYEQYF.